Following are 17 T cell receptor beta chains from one sample sequenced in a study of T cell responses to AZD1222 COVID-19 vaccine. Sequenced by immunoSEQ multiplex PCR; TCRdb stores in-frame clones only, minus some. This sample has approximately 170,000 clones, with 87% found just once. This specimen consisted of peripheral blood, obtained 28 days after the second AZD1222 dose. The receptors here all came from an adult who received the AZD1222 COVID-19 vaccine.

This clone occurred once. This rearrangement joins TRBV2 to TRBJ1-5, with D uncertain. V gave up 8 bases and J gave up 1 base, with 12 bases separating them. There are 14 residues in the CDR3. Germline CDR1 reads SNHLY; CDR2 reads FYNNEI. CDR3 nucleotide sequence: TGTGCCAGCGGAGGAGTGAGGAGCAATCAGCCCCAGCATTTT. Amino acids: CASGGVRSNQPQHF. The full variable domain, completed using reference TRBV2 and TRBJ1-5, is EPEVTQTPSHQVTQMGQEVILRCVPISNHLYFYWYRQILGQKVEFLVSFYNNEISEKSEIFDDQFSVERPDGSNFTLKIRSTKLEDSAMYFCASGGVRSNQPQHFGDGTRLSIL.

The J gene is TRBJ2-1, the V gene TRBV5-1; 10 bases are shared with TRBD2. V lost 2 bases to trimming and J lost 1 base; unmatched junction nucleotides: 3. Germline CDR1 and CDR2: SGHRS and YFSETQ. The CDR3 has 16 amino acids. The CDR3 DNA follows: TGCGCCAGCAGCTTTTATAGCGGGGGGTCCTACAATGAGCAGTTCTTC. Its protein is CASSFYSGGSYNEQFF.

The chain carries TRBV2 and TRBJ1-2; D possibly corresponds to TRBD1 (6 bases). Germline V gene data show CDR1 as SNHLY and CDR2 as FYNNEI. The CDR3 totals 12 residues. V was shortened by 8 bases and J by 4 bases, with 11 bases between the two germline ends. The CDR3 DNA reads as TGTGCCAGCGATACAGGGACCTATGGCTACACCTTC. Its translation is CASDTGTYGYTF. The complete variable domain, with remaining parts taken from reference TRBV2 and TRBJ1-2, reads EPEVTQTPSHQVTQMGQEVILRCVPISNHLYFYWYRQILGQKVEFLVSFYNNEISEKSEIFDDQFSVERPDGSNFTLKIRSTKLEDSAMYFCASDTGTYGYTFGSGTRLTVV.

This clone appeared once. The J gene is TRBJ1-6, the V gene TRBV27, with D possibly TRBD1 on 6 matching bases. This CDR3 spans 19 amino acids. Trimming stripped 6 bases from V and 0 bases from J, with 21 bases between. Looked up from germline, CDR1 is MNHEY and CDR2 is SMNVEV (reference sequence). The CDR3: CASSPRMGGYSSYNSPLHF. DNA for the CDR3: TGTGCCAGCAGCCCTCGTATGGGGGGCTATAGCTCCTATAATTCACCCCTCCACTTT.

The gene calls are TRBV27 and TRBJ1-3, with 7 bases fitting TRBD1. The ends lost 3 bases at V and 1 base at J; junction bases unmatched: 6. Per the germline V gene, CDR1 is MNHEY and CDR2 is SMNVEV (reference sequence). The CDR3 is 16 amino acids. In nucleotides, the CDR3 is TGTGCCAGCAGTTTCACCTCAGGGGGATCTGGAAACACCATATATTTT. Amino acid sequence: CASSFTSGGSGNTIYF.

The CDR3 DNA reads as TGTGCCAGCAGCGGTGGGGGGGATGGCTACGAGCAGTACTTC. Its translation is CASSGGGDGYEQYF. The gene calls are TRBV9 and TRBJ2-7, with 7 bases aligning to TRBD2. Germline CDR1 is SGDLS and CDR2 is YYNGEE. The CDR3 is made up of 14 amino acids. The junction had 6 bases not matched to a gene; V was cut back by 3 bases and J by 3 bases. Drawing the rest from reference TRBV9 and TRBJ2-7, the complete variable domain is DSGVTQTPKHLITATGQRVTLRCSPRSGDLSVYWYQQSLDQGLQFLIQYYNGEERAKGNILERFSAQQFPDLHSELNLSSLELGDSALYFCASSGGGDGYEQYFGPGTRLTVT.

This chain joins TRBV7-9 and TRBJ1-6; TRBD1 agrees at 7 bases. CDR1 and CDR2 from the germline V gene are SEHNR and FQNEAQ (reference sequence). V shed 5 bases, J shed 8 bases, and the junction held 6 bases outside the gene matches. This CDR3 comprises 14 residues. CDR3 sequence (DNA): TGTGCCAGCAGCCCCGAGGGGGCGGATTCACCCCTCCACTTT. This gives the protein CASSPEGADSPLHF.

This chain links TRBV3-1 (or the pseudogene TRBV3-2) with TRBJ1-3; 8 bases map to TRBD1. J was trimmed by 0 bases and V by 1 base; bases with no gene match: 5. There are 17 residues in the CDR3. Germline assignment: CDR1 LGHDT and CDR2 YNNKEL (reference sequence). The CDR3 sequence is CASSQVQGAISGNTIYF. CDR3 sequence (DNA): TGTGCCAGCAGCCAAGTCCAGGGGGCTATCTCTGGAAACACCATATATTTT.

V gene TRBV5-1 combines with J gene TRBJ2-5; D gene ambiguous. The CDR3 sequence is 12 residues long. The V gene lost 2 bases and the J gene lost 5 bases, with 7 bases spanning the gap. Germline V CDR1 and CDR2: SGHRS, YFSETQ. The CDR3 spells CASSFSPETQYF. The CDR3 nucleotides read TGCGCCAGCAGCTTCTCCCCGGAGACCCAGTACTTC.

V usage is TRBV7-8 and J usage is TRBJ2-7; weak D call: TRBD2 (5 bases). With 1 base removed from V and 7 bases from J, the gap between germline ends came to 11 bases. The CDR3 extends over 13 amino acids. Germline values: CDR1 SGHVS, CDR2 FQNEAQ. The CDR3: CASSLGGFGEQYF. The CDR3 DNA reads TGTGCCAGCAGCTTAGGAGGGTTTGGAGAGCAGTACTTC.

The rearrangement links TRBV15 to TRBJ2-2; 10 bases align to TRBD2. CDR1 is LNHNV, CDR2 YYDKDF, per germline (reference sequence). The CDR3 extends over 17 amino acids. Losses at the gene ends were 3 bases for V and 2 bases for J; bases not matched to a gene: 6. The CDR3 nucleotides read TGTGCCACCAGCAGGGCCCTACTAGCGGGAAACACCGGGGAGCTGTTTTTT. Residues: CATSRALLAGNTGELFF.

This chain connects TRBV10-1 to TRBJ2-7; D is undetermined. The germline gives CDR1 WNHNN, CDR2 SYGVQD (reference sequence). The CDR3 spans 12 residues. V was shortened by 0 bases and J by 2 bases, with 2 bases between the two germline ends. CDR3 bases: TGCGCCAGCAGTGAGTCTCCCTACGAGCAGTACTTC. This codes for CASSESPYEQYF.

The chain carries TRBV7-9 and TRBJ1-1; TRBD1 agrees at 7 bases. The ends lost 3 bases at V and 1 base at J; junction bases unmatched: 2. The CDR3 is made up of 14 amino acids. Germline CDR1 and CDR2: SEHNR and FQNEAQ (reference sequence). CDR3 in amino acids: CASSFQGENTEAFF. The CDR3 DNA reads as TGTGCCAGCAGCTTTCAGGGGGAGAACACTGAAGCTTTCTTT.

The chain uses TRBV25-1 and TRBJ2-7; 8 nucleotides agree with TRBD1. Germline V CDR1 and CDR2: MGHDK, SYGVNS. V lost 4 bases, J lost 4 bases, and 9 bases stayed unmatched. CDR3 length: 15 residues. The CDR3 here is CASSAFDRGRYEQYF. The CDR3 DNA reads as TGTGCCAGCAGTGCTTTCGACAGGGGCAGGTACGAGCAGTACTTC.

The rearrangement joins TRBV6-5 to TRBJ1-5, with unresolved D. V shed 8 bases and J shed 15 bases, with 26 bases lying between them. Germline CDR1 and CDR2: MNHEY and SVGAGI. There are 14 residues in the CDR3. The CDR3 sequence: CASQNPPRGPALHF. The CDR3 region has the DNA TGTGCCAGCCAAAACCCTCCCCGAGGGCCAGCTTTGCATTTT.

V usage is TRBV27 and J usage is TRBJ2-1, with D possibly being TRBD2 (6 bases). Germline assignment: CDR1 MNHEY and CDR2 SMNVEV (reference sequence). This CDR3 comprises 15 residues. The ends were cut back, 2 bases at V and 8 bases at J, with 16 bases in the middle. CDR3 amino acids: CASSLARGAKDEQFF. DNA of the CDR3: TGTGCCAGCAGTTTAGCACGCGGGGCGAAGGATGAGCAGTTCTTC.

The rearrangement links TRBV27 to TRBJ1-1, with D tentatively TRBD1 (5 bases). Germline-derived CDR1 and CDR2 are MNHEY and SMNVEV (reference sequence). This CDR3 is 14 amino acids long. Trimming took 6 bases from V and 8 from J, leaving 19 bases between them. CDR3 amino acids: CASRPQGVLAEAFF. The CDR3 DNA reads as TGTGCCAGCAGGCCTCAGGGAGTCTTAGCAGAAGCTTTCTTT.